The sequence of this TCR beta chain was determined in a study of OX40 agonist ivuxolimab in advanced cancers. Findings and limits, study-wide: A proportion of nonresponders additionally exhibited low normalized T-cell clonal expansion. Partial responders dosed at 0.1-3.0 mg/kg displayed clonal expansion ranking among the lowest.

Of note for this clone: The antigen remains undetermined.

The ends were cut back, 7 bases at V and 2 bases at J, with 13 bases in the middle. CDR1 and CDR2 (germline): SNHLY, FYNNEI. This CDR3 comprises 14 residues. Produced via immunoSEQ multiplex PCR; TCRdb's table is partial and in-frame only. The sample lists around 58,000 clones, approximately 89% occurring once. Enrollment shut out patients with autoimmune disease history or systemic immunosuppression. Specimen: CD4+ or CD8+ T cells sorted from blood, collected in a trial of the OX40 agonist ivuxolimab. This TCR derives from an adult with an advanced solid tumor such as melanoma, head and neck, liver or kidney cancer. The genes are TRBV2 and TRBJ2-3, with a weak D call TRBD2 (5 bases). CDR3 in amino acids: CASTDSVDTDTQYF. CDR3 DNA: TGTGCCAGCACGGATAGCGTAGACACAGATACGCAGTATTTT.